The 26 T cell receptor beta chains given below trace back to one sample, sequenced in a study of siplizumab effects on memory and regulatory T cells. Clones were sequenced by immunoSEQ multiplex PCR, and TCRdb holds only the in-frame ones, with some missing. Of about 87,000 clones in the sample, over 85% were seen once. Sequenced material: non-Treg CD4+ T cells sorted from blood. Source of these receptors: a human donor in good health.

This chain connects TRBV9 to TRBJ1-6; 12 bases fit TRBD1. V gave up 4 bases and J gave up 7 bases; unmatched junction bases: 12. CDR1 SGDLS and CDR2 YYNGEE come from the germline V gene. The CDR3 is made up of 18 amino acids. The CDR3 DNA reads as TGTGCCAGCAGCCCTCGTCCCGGGACAGGGGGCTGGAATTCACCCCTCCACTTT. It translates to CASSPRPGTGGWNSPLHF.

The chain couples TRBV18 to TRBJ2-1, with D hard to call. The CDR3 has 14 residues. V was clipped by 2 bases and J by 12 bases, with 17 bases between them. The germline V gene has CDR1 KGHSH and CDR2 LQKENI. In DNA form, the CDR3 reads TGTGCCAGCTCACCATCTGGCAGCCATACGGGGCAGTTCTTC. Translating gives CASSPSGSHTGQFF.

The rearrangement uses TRBV9 and TRBJ2-1, with D uncertain. V lost 10 bases, J lost 8 bases, and 13 bases lay in between. Germline V gene data show CDR1 as SGDLS and CDR2 as YYNGEE. This CDR3 has 11 amino acids. This CDR3 reads CAGAALDEQFF. The CDR3 coding sequence is TGTGCCGGAGCAGCGTTAGATGAGCAGTTCTTC.

This rearrangement joins TRBV9 to TRBJ1-2; maybe TRBD1 (5 bases). CDR1 and CDR2 (germline): SGDLS, YYNGEE. CDR3 size: 14 residues. Trimming cost V 4 bases and J 6 bases, with 16 bases left between them. CDR3 region: CASSPHGTGDGYTF. CDR3 nucleotide sequence: TGTGCCAGCAGCCCTCATGGCACAGGCGATGGCTACACCTTC.

J is TRBJ2-1 and V is TRBV5-1; no definite D call. V was cut by 0 bases and J by 1 base, with 5 bases left in between. The CDR3 totals 14 residues. The V gene's germline CDR1 is SGHRS and CDR2 YFSETQ. CDR3 sequence: CASSLGDSYNEQFF. The DNA for the CDR3 is TGCGCCAGCAGCTTGGGGGATTCCTACAATGAGCAGTTCTTC.

This chain connects TRBV12-5 to TRBJ1-5; 7 nucleotides agree with TRBD1. CDR3 size: 15 residues. V lost 1 base, J lost 4 bases, and 4 bases stayed unmatched. Germline V gene data show CDR1 as LGHNT and CDR2 as FRNRAP. The CDR3 nucleotides read TGTGCTAGTGGTTTGGGAGACAGGGAAAATCAGCCCCAGCATTTT. Translated, it gives CASGLGDRENQPQHF.

The chain couples TRBV4-1 to TRBJ2-7; 8 positions match TRBD2. The V segment lost 0 bases and the J segment 6 bases; nucleotides outside the gene matches: 7. The CDR3 is 15 residues long. Per the germline V gene, CDR1 is MGHRA and CDR2 is YSYEKL. CDR3 region: CASSQDSVLAGEQYF. In nucleotides, the CDR3 is TGCGCCAGCAGCCAAGACTCTGTGCTAGCGGGCGAGCAGTACTTC.

The chain couples TRBV19 to TRBJ1-3; D is unresolved. The germline CDR1 and CDR2 sequences are LNHDA and SQIVND (reference sequence). The V and J ends lost 9 bases and 5 bases respectively, with 20 bases between them. There are 15 residues in the CDR3. CDR3 residues: CASGDRGSLRNTIYF. CDR3 in DNA: TGTGCCAGCGGCGACCGAGGCTCCCTGAGAAACACCATATATTTT.

The count of this clone is one. The V call is TRBV5-1, the J call TRBJ2-1; D is undetermined. Deletions cut 2 bases from V and 7 bases from J, with 4 bases between. The CDR3 extends over 11 amino acids. Germline V gives CDR1 SGHRS, CDR2 YFSETQ. CDR3 amino acids: CASSFSNEQFF. The CDR3 DNA reads TGCGCCAGCAGCTTTTCAAATGAGCAGTTCTTC.

The chain combines TRBV7-2 with TRBJ2-1; no clear D. CDR3 length: 13 residues. V dropped 2 bases and J dropped 3 bases, with 5 bases sitting between them. Germline loops: CDR1 SGHTA, CDR2 FQGNSA. The CDR3 DNA is TGTGCCAGCAGCTTATGGGACTACAATGAGCAGTTCTTC. This encodes CASSLWDYNEQFF.

V is TRBV6-5 and J is TRBJ1-4; possible D gene TRBD1, 6 bases. Germline assignment: CDR1 MNHEY and CDR2 SVGAGI. Trimming took off 5 bases at V and 4 bases at J, with 11 bases between the two ends. This CDR3 spans 14 amino acids. The CDR3 sequence: CASSRTAINEKLFF. In DNA, the CDR3 is TGTGCCAGCAGTCGGACAGCTATTAATGAAAAACTGTTTTTT.

V and J are TRBV7-8 and TRBJ1-1; D ambiguous. The germline CDR1 and CDR2 sequences are SGHVS and FQNEAQ. With 5 bases removed from V and 2 bases from J, the gap between germline ends came to 12 bases. The CDR3 extends over 14 amino acids. CDR3 residues: CASSPTRGNTEAFF. The CDR3 DNA follows: TGTGCCAGCAGCCCAACCCGGGGAAACACTGAAGCTTTCTTT.

The J gene is TRBJ2-3, the V gene TRBV6-4; TRBD1 agrees at 8 bases. Germline V lookup: CDR1 MRHNA, CDR2 SNTAGT. This CDR3 spans 14 amino acids. Trimming at V came to 6 bases and at J to 3 bases, leaving 5 bases not matched to a gene. This CDR3 is CASSAGGETDTQYF. The CDR3 DNA reads as TGTGCCAGCAGCGCAGGGGGCGAGACAGATACGCAGTATTTT.

This clone is a singleton in its sample. This sequence joins TRBV9 and TRBJ2-4; 10 bases fit TRBD1. Germline loops: CDR1 SGDLS, CDR2 YYNGEE. The V and J ends lost 0 bases and 12 bases, in that order; junction bases with no gene match: 9. The CDR3 has 15 residues. In DNA form, the CDR3 reads TGTGCCAGCAGCGTAGGGGGACAGGGGTCCTTTAATCAGTACTTC. This translates into CASSVGGQGSFNQYF.

The sample holds one count of this clone. The J gene is TRBJ2-3, the V gene TRBV13; 14 nucleotides align to TRBD2. The germline CDR1 and CDR2 sequences are PRHDT and FYEKMQ (reference sequence). The CDR3 has 18 amino acids. J gave up 5 bases and V 4 bases, and 11 bases lay outside the gene matches. The CDR3 coding sequence is TGTGCCAGCAGCTCGCTTGGGACTAGCGGGAGTGCCCGAGATACGCAGTATTTT. Its translation is CASSSLGTSGSARDTQYF.

This clone was detected only once. DNA for the CDR3: TGTGCCAGCAGCCCCCGAACAGGGGACTCTGGAAACACCATATATTTT. Its protein product is CASSPRTGDSGNTIYF. V and J are TRBV7-2 and TRBJ1-3, with 7 bases lining up with TRBD1. The germline CDR1 and CDR2 sequences are SGHTA and FQGNSA. CDR3 length: 16 residues. J lost 0 bases, V lost 5 bases, and 7 bases had no gene match.

The chain couples TRBV19 to TRBJ2-2, with D maybe TRBD1 (5 bases). CDR3 length: 15 residues. Germline assignment: CDR1 LNHDA and CDR2 SQIVND (reference sequence). Trimming pared 2 bases from V and 5 bases from J, leaving 12 bases between. The CDR3 loop reads CASSISAGPTGELFF. The CDR3 DNA follows: TGTGCCAGTAGTATATCGGCAGGGCCAACCGGGGAGCTGTTTTTT.

The chain has TRBV2 and TRBJ2-7; no firm D call. V was clipped by 5 bases and J by 6 bases, with 5 bases between them. The CDR3 contains 10 residues. In germline, CDR1 is SNHLY, CDR2 FYNNEI. This CDR3 reads CASSNFEQYF. Written as DNA, the CDR3 is TGTGCCAGCAGTAACTTCGAGCAGTACTTC.

The J gene is TRBJ2-3, the V gene TRBV4-3; D ambiguous. Germline V gene lookup returns CDR1 LGHNA and CDR2 YSLEER. Trimming stripped 0 bases from V and 1 base from J, with 5 bases between. The CDR3 loop spans 14 amino acids. The CDR3 sequence is CASSQEGRTDTQYF. The DNA of the CDR3 is TGCGCCAGCAGCCAAGAAGGACGCACAGATACGCAGTATTTT.

The CDR3 nucleotides are TGTGCCAGCAGTCGAGGACTAGCGGGTCGAAGTGAGCAGTTCTTC. Its translation: CASSRGLAGRSEQFF. The chain recombines TRBV6-5 with TRBJ2-1; 11 nucleotides line up with TRBD2. CDR3 length: 15 residues. CDR1 and CDR2 (germline): MNHEY, SVGAGI. Trimming at V came to 5 bases and at J to 9 bases, leaving 9 bases not matched to a gene.

The V call is TRBV4-1, the J call TRBJ2-2, with D unclear. CDR1 and CDR2 (germline): MGHRA, YSYEKL. CDR3 size: 17 residues. The V end lost 4 bases, the J end lost 0 bases, and 15 bases lay between the germline ends. CDR3 region: CASSPRGRTANTGELFF. CDR3 DNA sequence: TGCGCCAGCAGCCCAAGAGGTAGGACGGCGAACACCGGGGAGCTGTTTTTT.

The chain couples TRBV9 to TRBJ1-1; D unclear. Germline CDR1 is SGDLS and CDR2 is YYNGEE. The length of the CDR3 is 13 residues. The V end lost 4 bases, the J end lost 6 bases, and 13 bases lay between the germline ends. DNA for the CDR3: TGTGCCAGCAGCCAAGTGGGTAAAGCTGAAGCTTTCTTT. As protein: CASSQVGKAEAFF. The variable domain in full, completed from reference TRBV9 and TRBJ1-1, reads DSGVTQTPKHLITATGQRVTLRCSPRSGDLSVYWYQQSLDQGLQFLIQYYNGEERAKGNILERFSAQQFPDLHSELNLSSLELGDSALYFCASSQVGKAEAFFGQGTRLTVV.

V and J are TRBV5-1 and TRBJ1-3; 10 bases are a match to TRBD1. The CDR3 loop spans 16 amino acids. Germline-derived CDR1 and CDR2 are SGHRS and YFSETQ. J gave up 3 bases and V 4 bases, and 7 bases lay outside the gene matches. In DNA form, the CDR3 reads TGCGCCAGCAGCGCCAGACAGGGGGCTGTTGGAAACACCATATATTTT. Protein: CASSARQGAVGNTIYF.

The chain is built from TRBV27 and TRBJ2-7; TRBD1 aligns across 7 bases. Trimming at V came to 5 bases and at J to 3 bases, leaving 4 bases not matched to a gene. The length of the CDR3 is 13 residues. Germline V gene lookup returns CDR1 MNHEY and CDR2 SMNVEV (reference sequence). CDR3 DNA: TGTGCCAGCAGTCCCCGACAGGGCTACGAGCAGTACTTC. Protein sequence: CASSPRQGYEQYF.

The genes are TRBV4-1 and TRBJ1-4, with 8 bases identical to TRBD1. Losses at the gene ends were 4 bases for V and 3 bases for J; bases not matched to a gene: 4. This CDR3 region has 15 residues. Germline lookup yields CDR1 MGHRA and CDR2 YSYEKL. Here the CDR3 DNA reads TGCGCCAGCAGCCCTCTACAGGGGGCTAATGAAAAACTGTTTTTT. Its translation is CASSPLQGANEKLFF.

As concerns this clone: One end of the junction does not line up with germline, which may come from a read error. The chain joins TRBV7-2 to TRBJ1-2; D gene unclear. CDR3 size: 12 residues. CDR1 is SGHTA, CDR2 FQGNSA, per germline. DNA for the CDR3: TGTGCCAGCAGCCGATTTAGTGGAACAGCCGACTTC. It yields the protein CASSRFSGTADF.